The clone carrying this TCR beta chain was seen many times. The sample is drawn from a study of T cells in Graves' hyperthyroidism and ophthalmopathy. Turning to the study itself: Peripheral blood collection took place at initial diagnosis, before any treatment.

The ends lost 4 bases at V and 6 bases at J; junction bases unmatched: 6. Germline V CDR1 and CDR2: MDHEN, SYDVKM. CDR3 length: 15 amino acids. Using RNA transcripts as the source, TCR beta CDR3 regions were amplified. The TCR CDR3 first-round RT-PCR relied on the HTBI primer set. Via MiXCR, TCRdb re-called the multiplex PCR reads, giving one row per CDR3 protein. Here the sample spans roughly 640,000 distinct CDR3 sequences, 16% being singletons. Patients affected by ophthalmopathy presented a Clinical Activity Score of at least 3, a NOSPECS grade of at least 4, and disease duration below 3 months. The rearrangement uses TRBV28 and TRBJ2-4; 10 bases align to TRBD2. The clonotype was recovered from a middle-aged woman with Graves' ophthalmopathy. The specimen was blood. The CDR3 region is CASSSPAGGVNIQYF. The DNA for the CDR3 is TGTGCCAGCAGTTCCCCAGCGGGAGGGGTAAACATTCAGTACTTC.